This TCR beta chain was profiled in a study of CD8 T cells in ankylosing spondylitis. V lost 4 bases, J lost 4 bases, and 11 bases lay in between. The CDR3 totals 13 residues. TCRdb reprocessed the 5' RACE reads with MiXCR, giving one entry per CDR3 protein. The sample carries about 340,000 distinct CDR3 sequences, approximately 20% recorded once. This clonotype was counted only a few times. Antigen specificity is unknown. Study findings and constraints: Matched ankylosing spondylitis synovial fluid reportedly contained a significantly enriched population of disease-linked clones. Existing reports had already noted some motif variants in reactive arthritis synovial fluid and blood.

The sequenced sample consisted of blood, either unsorted or a sorted T cell fraction (not recorded which). The sequence was collected from a male donor with ankylosing spondylitis or in good health (not recorded which). V usage is TRBV12-3 or TRBV12-4 and J usage is TRBJ2-7; D is unresolved. The CDR3 reads CASSSGLRYEQYF. CDR3 bases: TGTGCCAGCAGTTCTGGCTTAAGGTACGAGCAGTACTTC.